The 9 T cell receptor beta chains below come from one sample, sequenced in a study of CD8+ T cells in alopecia areata. RNA extraction and reverse transcription yielded cDNA as sequencing template. The method was immunoSEQ multiplex PCR; TCRdb's version includes in-frame clones alone and lacks a portion of them. The data show more than 90,000 clones, with none appearing a single time. Sequenced: lesional skin. The receptors were sampled from a C3H/HeJ mouse with alopecia areata. The strain's MHC haplotype is H2-k.

Details on this clone: Germline and genes here are mouse. The observed sequence ends 4 residues before the CDR3 terminus, with the missing tail filled in from the germline J gene. The V call is TRBV13-1, the J call TRBJ2-1; 8 bases line up with TRBD2. Germline CDR1 NSHNY, CDR2 SYGAGN. This CDR3 region has 16 residues. V shed 2 bases, J shed 1 base, and the junction held 5 bases outside the gene matches. CDR3 DNA (partial): TGTGCCAGCAGTGACTGGGGGGAGGGGAACTATGCT. Protein product: CASSDWGEGNYA. The full CDR3 reads CASSDWGEGNYAEQFF.

On this clone itself: Gene names are the mouse ones. Read coverage stops 4 residues before the CDR3 terminus; the germline J gene supplies the remainder. The gene calls are TRBV19 and TRBJ1-4, with 8 nucleotides matching TRBD1. The CDR3 is 16 amino acids. Germline V gene lookup returns CDR1 FNHDT and CDR2 SITEND (reference sequence). V lost 4 bases to trimming and J lost 0 bases; unmatched junction nucleotides: 5. The sequenced part of the CDR3 DNA is TGTGCCAGCAGTTACGGGACAGGCTTTTCCAACGAA. Its translation: CASSYGTGFSNE. The entire CDR3 protein reads CASSYGTGFSNERLFF.

Only a few counts were recorded for this clone. The gene names given are mouse names. The read terminates 4 residues before the CDR3 end, so the remaining end is supplied by the germline J gene. The chain is built from TRBV1 and TRBJ2-1, with D possibly TRBD1 on 6 matching bases. The CDR3 extends over 15 amino acids. Germline CDR1 is NSQYPW and CDR2 is LRSPGD (reference sequence). V lost 0 bases and J lost 5, with 11 bases in between. CDR3 DNA, as far as it was read: TGCACCTGCAGTGCAGAACCGAGACAGGATGCT. This translates into CTCSAEPRQDA. The CDR3 in full is CTCSAEPRQDAEQFF. The whole variable domain, remainder taken from reference TRBV1 and TRBJ2-1, is VTLLEQNPRWRLVPRGQAVNLRCILKNSQYPWMSWYQQDLQKQLQWLFTLRSPGDKEVKSLPGADYLATRVTDTELRLQVANMSQGRTLYCTCSAEPRQDAEQFFGPGTRLTVL.

Concerning this clone itself: The genes and germline here are from mouse. Sequencing ends 4 residues short of the CDR3 end; the germline J gene provides the rest. The chain is built from TRBV13-3 and TRBJ2-5, with TRBD1 matching 9 bases. V dropped 5 bases and J dropped 1; count of bases not matched to a gene: 5. This CDR3 is built from 15 residues. CDR1 is NNHDY, CDR2 SYVADS, per germline. CDR3 amino acids: CASRPRDRDQDTQYF. CDR3 DNA, as far as it was read: TGTGCCAGCAGGCCCCGGGACAGGGACCAAGAC.

Turning to this clone: Mouse names are used for the genes. The read halts 4 residues ahead of the CDR3 end, with the missing end drawn from the germline J gene. V and J are TRBV19 and TRBJ2-3; D gene unclear. This CDR3 region has 15 residues. Germline loops: CDR1 FNHDT, CDR2 SITEND (reference sequence). V was trimmed by 0 bases and J by 1 base, leaving 9 bases between them. CDR3 loop: CASSIGGGGAETLYF. Partial CDR3 DNA: TGTGCCAGCAGTATAGGGGGAGGTGGTGCAGAA.

Comment on this clone: Gene names refer to mouse genes. The CDR3 extends 4 residues past the end of the read, so its final part is completed from the germline J gene. The chain employs TRBV1 and TRBJ2-5; possibly TRBD1 for D (6 bases). CDR3 length equals 14 residues. The germline V gene encodes CDR1 NSQYPW and CDR2 LRSPGD (reference sequence). This CDR3 is CTCSATGKGDTQYF. The part of the CDR3 DNA that was read is TGCACCTGCAGTGCAACAGGGAAGGGGGAC.

This clone was counted a few times. The gene symbols are mouse symbols. The read falls 4 residues short of the CDR3 end, and the missing part is taken from the germline J gene. This chain links TRBV14 with TRBJ2-7; 11 bases fit TRBD2. The germline CDR1 and CDR2 sequences are SGHDT and FRDEAV. This CDR3 contains 14 residues. The covered CDR3 bases are TGTGCCAGCAGCCCACTGGGGGGGCCTTAT. It codes for CASSPLGGPY. The whole CDR3 protein reads CASSPLGGPYEQYF.

This clone has more than one count but fewer than ten. Mouse gene names apply. Read coverage stops 4 residues before the CDR3 terminus; the germline J gene supplies the remainder. The chain is built from TRBV1 and TRBJ2-1, with 8 bases aligning to TRBD1. After removal of 4 bases from V and 1 base from J, the junction contained 3 bases not matched to a gene. Germline V gives CDR1 NSQYPW, CDR2 LRSPGD (reference sequence). The CDR3 is 15 residues long. The chain's CDR3 is CTCSGGTGNYAEQFF. CDR3 DNA, as far as it was read: TGCACCTGCAGTGGAGGGACAGGAAACTATGCT. Using reference TRBV1 and TRBJ2-1 for the parts outside the CDR3, the full variable domain is VTLLEQNPRWRLVPRGQAVNLRCILKNSQYPWMSWYQQDLQKQLQWLFTLRSPGDKEVKSLPGADYLATRVTDTELRLQVANMSQGRTLYCTCSGGTGNYAEQFFGPGTRLTVL.

This clone has a handful of counts. Mouse germline and gene names are used. The read ends 4 residues before the CDR3 terminus; that terminus is restored from the germline J gene. The chain joins TRBV13-1 to TRBJ2-1; the D is unclear. In germline, CDR1 is NSHNY, CDR2 SYGAGN. V was trimmed by 3 bases and J by 5 bases, leaving 9 bases between them. The CDR3 length is 13 residues. This chain's CDR3 is CASSARQDAEQFF. CDR3 DNA, as far as it was read: TGTGCCAGCAGTGCCCGACAAGATGCT.